Reported below is one T cell receptor beta chain. The entry originates in a study of long-term antiretroviral therapy in people with HIV. Assay version v3.0 of immunoSEQ was used, and it was run at survey level. The data were produced by immunoSEQ multiplex PCR, yet TCRdb's version contains in-frame clones alone and is incomplete. The sample yields some 28,000 clones, around 80% seen once. V dropped 4 bases and J dropped 0; count of bases not matched to a gene: 3. The CDR3 is made up of 14 amino acids. Germline V gene data show CDR1 as SGHNT and CDR2 as YYREEE (reference sequence). The sample here was unsorted PBMCs, taken 1.5 years before starting antiretroviral therapy. This TCR was recovered from a man between 18 and 35 years old with HIV. This chain connects TRBV5-4 to TRBJ1-2; 7 nucleotides agree with TRBD1. CDR3: CASSGDRSNYGYTF. The CDR3, as DNA: TGTGCCAGCAGCGGGGACAGATCTAACTATGGCTACACCTTC.